One and the same sample provided the 26 T cell receptor beta chains below, sequenced in a study of shared clonotypes between healthy human individuals. Measured with immunoSEQ multiplex PCR; TCRdb has only the in-frame clones, and not every one. The table records more than 1,200,000 clones, approximately 98.5% of them present only once. Material for sequencing was naive CD4+ T cells sorted from blood. Indicated subset: CD45RA+ positively selected. All receptors come from a man between 25 and 39 years old in good health.

The chain links TRBV19 to TRBJ2-2; tentatively, D is TRBD1 or TRBD2 (10 bases each). The germline V and J ends were trimmed by 7 bases and 5 bases, with 29 bases remaining between them. Per the germline V gene, CDR1 is LNHDA and CDR2 is SQIVND (reference sequence). The CDR3 sequence is 19 residues long. CDR3 region: CASTRDRGSGRALTGELFF. The CDR3 DNA is TGTGCCAGTACCCGGGACAGGGGAAGCGGGAGGGCCCTTACCGGGGAGCTGTTTTTT.

This chain uses TRBV28 with TRBJ2-7; no clear D gene. The CDR3 is made up of 14 amino acids. Between the trimmed V and J ends, which lost 4 bases and 3 bases, there was a span of 13 bases. Germline lookup yields CDR1 MDHEN and CDR2 SYDVKM. The CDR3 region has the DNA TGTGCCAGCAGTTCCAGTGGGGTATACTACGAGCAGTACTTC. It is translated as CASSSSGVYYEQYF.

The V gene is TRBV6-6, the J gene TRBJ1-1; D gene unclear. The V gene lost 0 bases and the J gene lost 4 bases, with 6 bases spanning the gap. From germline, CDR1 is MNHNY and CDR2 SVGAGI (reference sequence). The CDR3 has 13 amino acids. The CDR3 bases are TGTGCCAGCAGTTACTCGATTGGCACTGAAGCTTTCTTT. This encodes CASSYSIGTEAFF.

This sequence joins TRBV6-6 and TRBJ2-5; D is uncertain. Deletions cut 4 bases from V and 5 bases from J, with 14 bases between. This CDR3 has 14 amino acids. Germline V gene lookup returns CDR1 MNHNY and CDR2 SVGAGI (reference sequence). The CDR3 loop reads CASSSSAVRETQYF. For the CDR3, the DNA is TGTGCCAGCAGTTCCTCGGCAGTGAGGGAGACCCAGTACTTC.

V gene TRBV2 combines with J gene TRBJ1-2, with D perhaps matching TRBD1 (6 bases). The germline V and J ends were trimmed by 6 bases and 6 bases, with 14 bases remaining between them. Germline V gene data show CDR1 as SNHLY and CDR2 as FYNNEI. The CDR3 is 13 residues long. The CDR3 DNA reads TGTGCCAGCAGCTCAGGGGTTGGGAATGGCTACACCTTC. This translates into CASSSGVGNGYTF. Filled out from reference TRBV2 and TRBJ1-2, the complete variable domain reads EPEVTQTPSHQVTQMGQEVILRCVPISNHLYFYWYRQILGQKVEFLVSFYNNEISEKSEIFDDQFSVERPDGSNFTLKIRSTKLEDSAMYFCASSSGVGNGYTFGSGTRLTVV.

CDR3 coding DNA: TGTGCCAGTAGCTTGACACGTATCTCCTACGAGCAGTACTTC. Translated, it gives CASSLTRISYEQYF. This chain uses TRBV19 with TRBJ2-7; D gene uncertain. This CDR3 is 14 amino acids long. Germline assignment: CDR1 LNHDA and CDR2 SQIVND (reference sequence). The V end lost 6 bases, the J end lost 0 bases, and 12 bases lay between the germline ends.

This chain joins TRBV29-1 and TRBJ2-7, with 10 nucleotides matching TRBD2. Per germline, CDR1 SQVTM and CDR2 ANQGSEA. J lost 3 bases, V lost 0 bases, and 11 bases had no gene match. The CDR3 contains 17 residues. The CDR3 loop reads CSVEDPWASGSSYEQYF. The CDR3, as DNA: TGCAGCGTTGAAGACCCCTGGGCTAGCGGGAGTAGCTACGAGCAGTACTTC.

The genes are TRBV19 and TRBJ1-5; 7 bases align to TRBD1. The junction had 11 bases not matched to a gene; V was cut back by 5 bases and J by 4 bases. Germline loops: CDR1 LNHDA, CDR2 SQIVND (reference sequence). CDR3 length equals 16 residues. CDR3 sequence (DNA): TGTGCCAGTAGTGCTGACAGGGCGGGAGGAAATCAGCCCCAGCATTTT. Translating it yields CASSADRAGGNQPQHF.

The chain recombines TRBV6-6 with TRBJ1-3, with 7 bases matching TRBD1. CDR3 size: 15 residues. In germline, CDR1 is MNHNY, CDR2 SVGAGI (reference sequence). V trimming: 0 bases; J trimming: 6 bases; junction bases outside the gene matches: 5. The DNA of the CDR3 is TGTGCCAGCAGTTACTCGGGGACAGAGATAAACACCATATATTTT. Protein sequence: CASSYSGTEINTIYF.

V gene TRBV28 combines with J gene TRBJ2-4, with 11 bases aligning to TRBD2. V shed 2 bases, J shed 4 bases, and the junction held 7 bases outside the gene matches. Germline lookup yields CDR1 MDHEN and CDR2 SYDVKM. This CDR3 spans 17 amino acids. CDR3 loop: CASSLGSSGRLKNIQYF. The CDR3 region has the DNA TGTGCCAGCAGTTTAGGGTCTAGCGGGAGGCTTAAAAACATTCAGTACTTC.

V gene TRBV6-5 combines with J gene TRBJ1-2; TRBD1 is a possible D gene (6 bases). This CDR3 is 13 amino acids long. Trimming shortened V by 1 base and J by 8 bases, and 11 bases separated the two germline ends. The germline V gene has CDR1 MNHEY and CDR2 SVGAGI. The CDR3 region is CASSYWGAKGYTF. Here the CDR3 DNA reads TGTGCCAGCAGTTACTGGGGGGCCAAGGGCTACACCTTC.

The chain combines TRBV11-2 with TRBJ2-1; 14 positions agree with TRBD2. The trim removed 5 bases at V and 4 bases at J, leaving 10 bases unmatched. This CDR3 spans 18 amino acids. Germline CDR1 and CDR2: SGHAT and FQNNGV. For the CDR3, the DNA is TGTGCCAGCAGCCCCCGACTAGCGGGAGGGGGCTTTTACAATGAGCAGTTCTTC. Protein product: CASSPRLAGGGFYNEQFF. The full variable domain, rest sourced from reference TRBV11-2 and TRBJ2-1, is EAGVAQSPRYKIIEKRQSVAFWCNPISGHATLYWYQQILGQGPKLLIQFQNNGVVDDSQLPKDRFSAERLKGVDSTLKIQPAKLEDSAVYLCASSPRLAGGGFYNEQFFGPGTRLTVL.

Points on this clone: Other DNA sequences within the sample encode an identical CDR3. The chain joins TRBV5-4 to TRBJ2-5; D gene uncertain. Trimming took off 1 base at V and 1 base at J, with 5 bases between the two ends. This CDR3 comprises 13 residues. Looked up from germline, CDR1 is SGHNT and CDR2 is YYREEE (reference sequence). CDR3 DNA: TGTGCCAGCAGCTTGCCACTCCAAGAGACCCAGTACTTC. This translates into CASSLPLQETQYF.

The V call is TRBV9, the J call TRBJ2-1; D may be TRBD1 (6 bases). The CDR3 contains 15 residues. Trimming stripped 2 bases from V and 7 bases from J, with 16 bases between. Germline lookup yields CDR1 SGDLS and CDR2 YYNGEE. This chain's CDR3 is CASSVAQGFRNEQFF. The CDR3 DNA reads as TGTGCCAGCAGCGTGGCACAGGGTTTCCGAAATGAGCAGTTCTTC.

The chain recombines TRBV29-1 with TRBJ1-1; D uncertain. The CDR3 is 15 residues long. V gave up 5 bases and J gave up 0 bases, with 16 bases separating them. Germline V lookup: CDR1 SQVTM, CDR2 ANQGSEA. CDR3 in DNA: TGCAGCGTTCTAGTATCCCCACTTATGAACACTGAAGCTTTCTTT. Protein sequence: CSVLVSPLMNTEAFF.

Regarding this clone: Other DNA sequences within the sample encode an identical CDR3. The genes are TRBV4-2 and TRBJ2-2; TRBD1 matches at 10 bases. This CDR3 comprises 15 residues. CDR1 LGHNA and CDR2 YNFKEQ come from the germline V gene. V lost 0 bases, J lost 6 bases, and 1 base stayed unmatched. CDR3 residues: CASSQEGQGSGELFF. Written as DNA, the CDR3 is TGTGCCAGCAGCCAAGAGGGACAGGGGTCCGGGGAGCTGTTTTTT.

The chain combines TRBV5-1 with TRBJ2-1; no definite D call. V was clipped by 0 bases and J by 1 base, with 5 bases between them. The germline gives CDR1 SGHRS, CDR2 YFSETQ. The CDR3 is 14 residues long. The CDR3 protein is CASSLDASYNEQFF. DNA for the CDR3: TGCGCCAGCAGCTTGGATGCTTCCTACAATGAGCAGTTCTTC.

For this clone: Other DNA variants within this sample encode the same CDR3. The V gene is TRBV9, the J gene TRBJ2-3, with unresolved D. Germline CDR1 reads SGDLS; CDR2 reads YYNGEE. Trimming left V 8 bases short and J 5 bases short, with 12 bases between. The CDR3 is 12 residues long. CDR3 loop: CASRDLGDTQYF. Here the CDR3 DNA reads TGTGCCAGTAGAGACCTAGGAGATACGCAGTATTTT.

This chain connects TRBV18 to TRBJ2-2; TRBD2 aligns across 10 bases. Germline V gene lookup returns CDR1 KGHSH and CDR2 LQKENI. The V segment lost 1 base and the J segment 6 bases; nucleotides outside the gene matches: 11. CDR3 length equals 18 residues. The CDR3 DNA follows: TGTGCCAGCTCACCACTTGGTTCTAGCGGGAGTTCTGCCGGGGAGCTGTTTTTT. Translating gives CASSPLGSSGSSAGELFF.

The V and J genes are TRBV14 and TRBJ2-2; TRBD2 matches at 9 bases. Germline V gene sequence: CDR1 SGHDN, CDR2 FVKESK. V lost 2 bases and J lost 5; bases outside the gene matches: 3. The CDR3 contains 15 residues. CDR3 loop: CASSQLAGFTGELFF. In DNA form, the CDR3 reads TGTGCCAGCAGCCAACTAGCGGGGTTTACCGGGGAGCTGTTTTTT.

The J gene is TRBJ2-7, the V gene TRBV28, with D maybe TRBD2 (5 bases). V lost 6 bases, J lost 0 bases, and 12 bases lay in between. Germline assignment: CDR1 MDHEN and CDR2 SYDVKM. The CDR3 totals 14 residues. The CDR3 sequence is CASRSVGSSYEQYF. CDR3 sequence (DNA): TGTGCCAGCAGATCCGTGGGGAGCTCCTACGAGCAGTACTTC.

This rearrangement joins TRBV30 to TRBJ2-1, with a possible D match to TRBD1 (5 bases). From germline, CDR1 is GTSNPN and CDR2 SVGIG (reference sequence). The CDR3 extends over 12 amino acids. V was trimmed by 2 bases and J by 6 bases, leaving 8 bases between them. In DNA, the CDR3 is TGTGCCTGGAGTAGCCAGGGCAATGAGCAGTTCTTC. Amino acids: CAWSSQGNEQFF.

The chain has TRBV19 and TRBJ2-1; TRBD1 matches at 7 bases. Germline CDR1 is LNHDA and CDR2 is SQIVND (reference sequence). J gave up 4 bases and V 7 bases, and 10 bases lay outside the gene matches. The CDR3 covers 15 residues. The chain's CDR3 is CASTPSRGMYNEQFF. The CDR3, as DNA: TGTGCCAGTACTCCCTCCAGGGGGATGTACAATGAGCAGTTCTTC.

The rearrangement links TRBV30 to TRBJ2-3, with 13 bases identical to TRBD2. Germline loops: CDR1 GTSNPN, CDR2 SVGIG (reference sequence). The CDR3 spans 15 residues. V lost 1 base to trimming and J lost 6 bases; unmatched junction nucleotides: 4. The CDR3 sequence is CAWSGTSGSRDTQYF. In DNA, the CDR3 is TGTGCCTGGAGTGGGACTAGCGGGAGTAGGGATACGCAGTATTTT.

The chain employs TRBV1 and TRBJ1-2. TRBV1 is termed a pseudogene. The CDR3 has 9 amino acids. CDR3 amino acids: CTSERGYTF. The CDR3 nucleotides are TGCACCAGCGAGCGGGGCTACACCTTC.

V and J are TRBV6-1 and TRBJ1-2; possible D gene TRBD1, 6 bases. Looked up from germline, CDR1 is MNHNS and CDR2 is SASEGT. This CDR3 spans 16 amino acids. Trimming stripped 4 bases from V and 2 bases from J, with 17 bases between. DNA of the CDR3: TGTGCCAGCAGTGGCCGACGGGCAGGGGAAAACTATGGCTACACCTTC. Its translation: CASSGRRAGENYGYTF.